Described below is a single T cell receptor (beta chain) sequence and its context. J lost 2 bases, V lost 4 bases, and 1 base had no gene match. This CDR3 contains 12 residues. CDR1 is DFQATT and CDR2 is SNEGSKA in the germline V gene (reference sequence). TCRdb re-analysed the 5' RACE reads in MiXCR, keeping a single row per CDR3 protein. The repertoire holds 50,000 to 65,000 distinct CDR3 sequences, with less than 25% as singletons. Cells sorted as Tregs were CD4+, CD25+ and CD127-/low. This receptor was identified in a female donor with breast cancer. The rearrangement links TRBV20-1 to TRBJ2-7; the match to TRBD1 covers 8 bases. The material sequenced was tumor-infiltrating Tregs sorted from the breast tumor. For the CDR3, the DNA is TGCAGTGCTAAACAGGGGGCCTACGAGCAGTACTTC. Translated: CSAKQGAYEQYF.